This TCR beta chain is from a study of blood T cell repertoires in COVID-19. Study background: Nucleic acid was either cDNA or gDNA, and it came from T cells, B-cell-depleted T cells, or PBMCs.

Study processing details: Nucleated cell number was recorded as an estimate derived from reference gene primer amplification. Produced via immunoSEQ multiplex PCR; TCRdb's table is partial and in-frame only. V, J and clone size are those of that table, while D and trimming were read from the DNA. This repertoire shows under 250,000 clones, roughly 94% found once; its top ten account for 1% to 1.5%. CDR3 length equals 12 residues. V was pared by 4 bases and J by 7 bases, with 9 bases between. CDR1 is SGDLS and CDR2 is YYNGEE in the germline V gene. This TCR was recovered from a man aged 25 to 40 with acute or convalescent COVID-19. The sample consisted of peripheral blood. J is TRBJ2-4 and V is TRBV9; D gene unclear. CDR3 nucleotide sequence: TGTGCCAGCAGCAATGAAGCGAACATTCAGTACTTC. It yields the protein CASSNEANIQYF. The variable domain in full, with the rest retrieved from reference TRBV9 and TRBJ2-4, is DSGVTQTPKHLITATGQRVTLRCSPRSGDLSVYWYQQSLDQGLQFLIQYYNGEERAKGNILERFSAQQFPDLHSELNLSSLELGDSALYFCASSNEANIQYFGAGTRLSVL.